Listed below are T cell receptor beta chains from one sample, sequenced in a study of T cell repertoires in cytomegalovirus infection. TCRdb reprocessed the reads with MiXCR, giving one entry per CDR3 protein. The top ten clones hold 48% of a sample with about 570,000 distinct CDR3 sequences, just under 40% of them seen once. No antigen has been assigned to these receptors. Sample: cultured PBMCs, taken from culture after CMV antigen stimulation. The receptors stem from a human donor in good health (CMV status not recorded). Some clones in this sample may be carry-over from other donors' samples. Each CDR3 is given without its conserved first and last residue.

CDR3 protein	V gene	J gene
ASSLGTAAETQY	TRBV7-2	TRBJ2-5
GIGRAETQDTQY	TRBV20-1	TRBJ2-3
ASTLREEVPLH	TRBV7-2	TRBJ1-6
ASSQLTGGGADTQY	TRBV4-2	TRBJ2-3
ASSHRQVVRIEAF	TRBV7-8	TRBJ1-1
ASSLSSGGFGKLF	TRBV5-1	TRBJ1-4
ASRAEDTQY	TRBV7-9	TRBJ2-3
ASSYSRWGYT	TRBV6-2/TRBV6-3	TRBJ1-2
ASSHSQNPNTEAF	TRBV4-1	TRBJ1-1
ASSRPEPNTGELF	TRBV11-2	TRBJ2-2
ASRQILVARPNTGELF	TRBV4-1	TRBJ2-2
ASSGQGTYYEQY	TRBV12-3/TRBV12-4	TRBJ2-7
ASSRDSQPQH	TRBV2	TRBJ1-5
ASSQVSRSGNEQF	TRBV4-1	TRBJ2-1
ASSPPRAGELF	TRBV7-9	TRBJ2-2
ASSRSLPTANTEAF	TRBV4-1	TRBJ1-1
ASRRDYDTGELF	TRBV7-2	TRBJ2-2
ASSWGDHRNEF	TRBV5-6	TRBJ2-1
ASAGGRGNSPLH	TRBV7-2	TRBJ1-6
ASSLGVAQY	TRBV11-2	TRBJ2-5
ASTFTSGNTEAF	TRBV5-5	TRBJ1-1
SVGTGGTEAF	TRBV29-1	TRBJ1-1
ASSLLGAGEETQY	TRBV5-4	TRBJ2-5
ASSSWGTTDTQY	TRBV12-3/TRBV12-4	TRBJ2-3
ASSLGLAWTIQY	TRBV7-2	TRBJ2-4
ASSAPGLDTEAF	TRBV12-3/TRBV12-4	TRBJ1-1